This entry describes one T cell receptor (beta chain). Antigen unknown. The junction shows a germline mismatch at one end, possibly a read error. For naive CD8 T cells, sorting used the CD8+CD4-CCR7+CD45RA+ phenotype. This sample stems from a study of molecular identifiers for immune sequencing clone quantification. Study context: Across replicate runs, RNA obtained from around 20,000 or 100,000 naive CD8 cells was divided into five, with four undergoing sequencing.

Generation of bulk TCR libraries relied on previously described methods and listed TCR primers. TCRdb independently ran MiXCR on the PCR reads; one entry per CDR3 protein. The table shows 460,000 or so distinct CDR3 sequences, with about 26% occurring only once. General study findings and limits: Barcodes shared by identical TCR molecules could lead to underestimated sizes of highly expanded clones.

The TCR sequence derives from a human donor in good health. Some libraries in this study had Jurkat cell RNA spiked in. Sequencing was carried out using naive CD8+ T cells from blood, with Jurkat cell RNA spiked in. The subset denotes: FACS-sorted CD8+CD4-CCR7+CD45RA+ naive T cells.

CDR3 in amino acids: CATSSPSGSWADTQYF. The CDR3 region has the DNA TGTGCCACCAGTTCCCCTAGCGGGAGTTGGGCAGATACGCAGTATTTT. The chain is built from TRBV28 and TRBJ2-3; 10 positions match TRBD2. CDR1 and CDR2 from the germline V gene are MDHEN and SYDVKM. The CDR3 covers 16 residues.